This T cell receptor beta chain stems from a study of OX40 agonist ivuxolimab in advanced cancers. Overall study context: Allowance was made for prior anti-PD-1, anti-PD-L1 or anti-CTLA-4 therapy, and 40% had some.

V was clipped by 1 base and J by 9 bases; unmatched bases: 11. CDR1 and CDR2 from the germline V gene are MNHNS and SASEGT. This CDR3 comprises 16 residues. Assay: immunoSEQ multiplex PCR; the TCRdb copy retains only in-frame clones and omits some. The repertoire has some 70,000 clones, about 86% of them found once; the top ten carry around 2.4%. Sequences were derived from CD4+ or CD8+ T cells sorted from blood, sampled in a trial of the OX40 agonist ivuxolimab. This TCR was sampled from an adult with an advanced solid tumor such as melanoma, head and neck, liver or kidney cancer. The chain has TRBV6-1 and TRBJ1-3; 8 positions agree with TRBD1. CDR3 residues: CASSEEVRGPLSTIYF. The CDR3 DNA reads as TGTGCCAGCAGTGAAGAGGTCAGGGGGCCCCTGAGCACCATATATTTT.